The source of this T cell receptor beta chain is a study of type 1 and type 2 diabetes patients. The PCR template was genomic DNA. Multiplex PCR with 30 forward and 13 reverse primers amplified the TCR beta CDR3. Each CDR3 protein is one row after TCRdb ran MiXCR on the multiplex PCR reads. Here the sample spans 250,000 or so distinct CDR3 sequences, more than 40% being singletons. Germline CDR1 is DFQATT and CDR2 is SNEGSKA (reference sequence). The CDR3 is 11 amino acids. Trimming took 6 bases from V and 5 from J, leaving 8 bases between them. Diabetic patients met standard criteria for type 1 or type 2 diabetes. Study findings and constraints: A median of one highly-expanded CD4+ clone, covering roughly 4% of reads, occurred in type 2 diabetes. Groups were not age- or gender-matched, which may bias interpretation.

Comments on this clonotype: Its antigen is undetermined.

The source material was peripheral blood mononuclear cells (PBMCs). The chain uses TRBV20-1 and TRBJ2-1; maybe TRBD1 (5 bases). The sequence was obtained from a man aged 18 to 29 with type 2 diabetes. The CDR3 DNA follows: TGCAGTGCACAGGTCCACAATGAGCAGTTCTTC. It encodes CSAQVHNEQFF.